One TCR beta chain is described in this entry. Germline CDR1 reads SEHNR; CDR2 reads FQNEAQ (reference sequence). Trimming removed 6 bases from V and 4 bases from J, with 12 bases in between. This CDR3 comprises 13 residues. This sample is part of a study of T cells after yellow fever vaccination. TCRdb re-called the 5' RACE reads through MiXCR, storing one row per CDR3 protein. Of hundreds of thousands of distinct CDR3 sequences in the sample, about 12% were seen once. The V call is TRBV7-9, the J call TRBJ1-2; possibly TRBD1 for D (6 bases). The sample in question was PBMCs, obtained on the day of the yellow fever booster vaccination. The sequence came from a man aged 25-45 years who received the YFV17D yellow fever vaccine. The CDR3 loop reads CASSQGQTYGYTF. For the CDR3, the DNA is TGTGCCAGCAGTCAAGGACAGACCTATGGCTACACCTTC. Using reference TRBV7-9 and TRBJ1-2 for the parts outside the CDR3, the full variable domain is DTGVSQNPRHKITKRGQNVTFRCDPISEHNRLYWYRQTLGQGPEFLTYFQNEAQLEKSRLLSDRFSAERPKGSFSTLEIQRTEQGDSAMYLCASSQGQTYGYTFGSGTRLTVV.